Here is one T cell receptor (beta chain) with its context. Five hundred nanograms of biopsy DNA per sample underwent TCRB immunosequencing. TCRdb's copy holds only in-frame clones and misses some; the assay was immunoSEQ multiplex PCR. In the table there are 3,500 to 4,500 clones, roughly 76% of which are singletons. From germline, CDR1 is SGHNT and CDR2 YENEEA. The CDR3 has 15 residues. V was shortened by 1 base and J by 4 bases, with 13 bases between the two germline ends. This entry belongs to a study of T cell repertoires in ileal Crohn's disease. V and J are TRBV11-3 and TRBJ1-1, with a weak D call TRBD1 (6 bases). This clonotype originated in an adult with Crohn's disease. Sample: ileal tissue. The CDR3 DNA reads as TGTGCCAGCAGCTTAGGGGGGCAGGGGTTCACTGAAGCTTTCTTT. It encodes CASSLGGQGFTEAFF.